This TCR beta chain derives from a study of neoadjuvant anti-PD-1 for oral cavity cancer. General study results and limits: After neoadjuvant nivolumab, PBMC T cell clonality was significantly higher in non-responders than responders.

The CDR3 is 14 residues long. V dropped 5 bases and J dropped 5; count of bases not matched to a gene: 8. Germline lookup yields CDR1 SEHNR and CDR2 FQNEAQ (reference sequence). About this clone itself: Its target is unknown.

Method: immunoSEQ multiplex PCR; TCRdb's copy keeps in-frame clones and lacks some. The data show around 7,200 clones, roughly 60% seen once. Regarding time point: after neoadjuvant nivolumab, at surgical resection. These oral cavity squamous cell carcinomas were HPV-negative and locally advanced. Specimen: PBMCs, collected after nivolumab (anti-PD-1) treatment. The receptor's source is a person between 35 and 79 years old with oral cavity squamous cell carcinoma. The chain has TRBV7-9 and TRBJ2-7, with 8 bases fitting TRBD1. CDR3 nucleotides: TGTGCCAGCAGCATCCGGACAGGGTTCAACGAGCAGTACTTC. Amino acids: CASSIRTGFNEQYF.